The following is a T cell receptor (beta chain) sequence with its context. What antigen it recognizes has not been identified. No base quality values were provided; no much bigger clone lies one nucleotide off. TCRbeta CDR3 regions were sequenced with the immunoSEQ Assay. After extraction, genomic DNA underwent amplification by bias-controlled multiplex PCR, followed by high-throughput sequencing. Processing in the source paper ran as follows. To quantify the absolute abundance of every unique TCRbeta CDR3 region, sequences were collapsed and filtered. T cell fraction was estimated by normalizing TCRbeta template counts to usable DNA, which was measured by amplifying reference genes present in all nucleated cells. Repertoire TCRs were annotated as SARS-CoV-2-specific when V gene, CDR3 amino acid sequence and J gene were exactly matched to a known reactive TCR set. The reference SARS-CoV-2 TCR set was derived from MIRA and filtered for enrichment in COVID-19-positive ImmuneCODE repertoires, a step that removed public or cross-reactive TCRs. Using the MIRA antigens, annotated TCRs were further analysed by specific ORF or by position within an ORF. Depth was the summed frequency of annotated unique rearrangements, while breadth was defined as annotated unique rearrangements over total unique productive rearrangements. Two-sided Wilcoxon rank-sum tests were applied when comparing TCR breadth between groups. TCRdb obtained this table from immuneACCESS and retained in-frame rearrangements with V and J assigned. These tables miss some clones; where compared with another copy, unresolved V genes account for less than half of the shortfall, and the remainder is unexplained. V and J calls and clone size follow that table, whereas D and trimming were derived from the DNA. The sample includes around 370,000 clones, with 85% observed a single time. Less than 4% of the sample is held by the ten biggest clonotypes.

The sample comes from a study of Ad26.COV2.S vaccination and SARS-CoV-2 variants (dated by TCRdb to the early 2020s). Context from the whole study: Vaccine-arm donors came from COV1001, a multicentre, randomized, double-blind, placebo-controlled phase I-IIa trial of Ad26.COV2.S in healthy adults. Trial participants were randomized into five groups of five, in which low-dose or high-dose Ad26.COV2.S was given once or twice, or placebo was given on both occasions. The TCR-sequenced set comprised approximately 32 samples: approximately 19 Ad26.COV2.S vaccine recipients, 5 placebo recipients and 8 SARS-CoV-2 convalescent individuals. Blinding of investigators to trial group allocation was maintained during experiments and outcome assessment. The specificity and breadth of SARS-CoV-2-reactive T cell receptors after Ad26.COV2.S vaccination were assessed by TCRbeta repertoire sequencing. Dosing of Ad26.COV2.S was intramuscular, at either 5x10^10 or 1x10^11 viral particles, delivered as one shot or as two shots spaced 56 days apart.

What the treatment or condition label conveys for this sample: roughly 20 received Ad26.COV2.S at low or high dose, single or two shots; 5 received placebo; per-sample allocation not given. Repertoires of vaccine and placebo recipients were sequenced from samples taken on day 63 after the first injection. Cohort 1b enrolled 25 adults aged 18-55 years at a single site in Boston, USA, between 29 July and 7 August 2020. Ad26.COV2.S consisted of a replication-incompetent adenovirus type 26 vector by which a prefusion-stabilized SARS-CoV-2 spike protein from the original Wuhan strain was expressed. What the work shows at the level of the full study, not this receptor alone: Vaccine and placebo recipients had comparable non-spike TCR breadth, which fits with the vaccine containing only spike. Substantial breadth of spike-specific CD8+ and CD4+ T cell responses was reported after vaccination. The authors noted that the TCR breadth and depth analyses may have underestimated total T cell responses. Spike-specific TCR breadth was higher in Ad26.COV2.S recipients than in placebo recipients (P = 0.0014). Comparing responses between vaccine doses or regimens was not something the study was powered to do.

CDR1 SGHDT and CDR2 YYEEEE were looked up in the germline V gene. CDR3 length: 14 amino acids, cysteine to phenylalanine. Just the 42-base CDR3 DNA is kept, in frame starting at base 1. V is shortened by 0 bases, J by 5 bases, and the region joining them spans 11 bases. The clonotype was recovered from a person between 18 and 59 years old who received the Ad26.COV2.S COVID-19 vaccine or a placebo. The V gene is TRBV5-6 and the J gene is TRBJ2-5, with no confident D gene call. The sample was peripheral blood, taken in a trial of Ad26.COV2.S vaccine versus placebo. The CDR3 reads as follows: CASSLANAGETQYF. The sequenced DNA: TGTGCCAGCAGCTTGGCCAATGCCGGGGAGACCCAGTACTTC.